These T cell receptor beta chains were read from a single sample in a study of cytotoxic CD8 clonotypes in ibrutinib-treated CLL. Clones were read by immunoSEQ multiplex PCR, and TCRdb kept only the in-frame ones, dropping some. The sample lists some 23,000 clones, roughly 70% occurring once. Here the sequenced sample was PBMCs, taken after 12 months of ibrutinib treatment. Receptors were obtained from a human donor with chronic lymphocytic leukemia. CDR3s include the opening cysteine and the closing phenylalanine or tryptophan. Fields, in order: J gene, clone size, V gene, D gene, CDR3 DNA, CDR3 protein. The D gene is left open where the match is weak. Size is omitted from some rows. Given values are once, few, many or a class for expanded clones.

TRBJ2-2 - TRBV7-9 - TGTGCCAGCAGCTTAGCCCCAGGCACCGGGGAGCTGTTTTTT CASSLAPGTGELFF
TRBJ2-3 - TRBV9 TRBD1 TGTGCCAGCAGCGTCGGGGACAGGGGTGGCACAGATACGCAGTATTTT CASSVGDRGGTDTQYF
TRBJ2-7 - TRBV6-6 TRBD1 TGTGCCAGCAGTTACGGGACAGGCTACGAGCAGTACTTC CASSYGTGYEQYF
TRBJ2-1 - TRBV7-7 - TGTGCTAGCAGCTTAAGTCCAAGGGGCAATGAGCAGTTCTTC CASSLSPRGNEQFF
TRBJ2-2 - TRBV19 - TGTGCCAGTAGTATAGATCCTCCAAACAGGCGGTCGAACACCGGGGAGCTGTTTTTT CASSIDPPNRRSNTGELFF
TRBJ1-2 few TRBV19 - TGTGCCAGTAGTATACAGGGTAACTATGGCTACACCTTC CASSIQGNYGYTF
TRBJ2-5 - TRBV9 - TGTGCCAGCAGCGTAGAAGTAGGACAAGAGACCCAGTACTTC CASSVEVGQETQYF
TRBJ2-3 - TRBV2 TRBD1 TGTGCCAGCACCCAGAGGGGACAGGGGGGAGATACGCAGTATTTT CASTQRGQGGDTQYF
TRBJ2-3 - TRBV18 TRBD2 TGTGCCAGCTCACCACAGCGGGGGTTCGCCACAGATACGCAGTATTTT CASSPQRGFATDTQYF
TRBJ2-7 once TRBV30 TRBD2 TGTGCCTGGAGGGGCGGGGGGCTCCCCTACGAGCAGTACTTC CAWRGGGLPYEQYF
TRBJ2-1 - TRBV5-1 - TGCGCCAGCAGCTTGGTGGAAAACAATGAGCAGTTCTTC CASSLVENNEQFF
TRBJ2-2 - TRBV2 - TGTGCCAGCGTGGCGGCCGGAGACACCGGGGAGCTGTTTTTT CASVAAGDTGELFF
TRBJ1-2 - TRBV29-1 TRBD1 TGCAGCGTCTCGACAGGGGGCGACGATGGCTACACCTTC CSVSTGGDDGYTF
TRBJ1-5 - TRBV12-5 TRBD1 TGTGCTAGTGGTTTGGGGGACAGTCCCAATCAGCCCCAGCATTTT CASGLGDSPNQPQHF
TRBJ2-3 - TRBV11-3 - TGTGCCAGCAGCTTCGAGGGCCGCACAGATACGCAGTATTTT CASSFEGRTDTQYF
TRBJ2-1 - TRBV7-9 TRBD1 TGTGCCAGCAGCCGGGACAGGGTTGGTGAGCAGTTCTTC CASSRDRVGEQFF
TRBJ1-1 - TRBV5-5 - TGTGCCAGCAGCCCCGGACCCACGGGAACTGAAGCTTTCTTT CASSPGPTGTEAFF
TRBJ1-5 - TRBV7-8 - TGTGCCAGCAGCTCAGCCGGGACAAGCAATCAGCCCCAGCATTTT CASSSAGTSNQPQHF
TRBJ1-1 - TRBV11-1 TRBD1 TGTGCCAGCAGCGATAGTTCCAGGGGGACTATGAACACTGAAGCTTTCTTT CASSDSSRGTMNTEAFF
TRBJ1-2 - TRBV19 - TGTGCCAGTAGACCTACAGGGCTAGGCGGCTACACCTTC CASRPTGLGGYTF
TRBJ1-4 - TRBV27 - TGTGCCAGCAGTTCAACCAGGGGTTTTGGGAATGAAAAACTGTTTTTT CASSSTRGFGNEKLFF
TRBJ2-7 - TRBV30 - TGTGCCTGGTCAGACAGGCTCGGCGACGAGCAGTACTTC CAWSDRLGDEQYF
TRBJ2-3 few TRBV28 - TGTGCCAGCAGTTTAGCAGGGAACACAGATACGCAGTATTTT CASSLAGNTDTQYF
TRBJ1-1 - TRBV7-2 - TGTGCCAGCAGCTTAAACGCAGGGAAGTTAACTGAAGCTTTCTTT CASSLNAGKLTEAFF
TRBJ2-2 few TRBV5-4 - TGTGCCAGCAGTAGGACGGGGGAAGGCGGGGAGCTGTTTTTT CASSRTGEGGELFF
TRBJ2-1 few TRBV7-9 - TGTGCCAGCAGCTCACTAGCCAATGAGCAGTTCTTC CASSSLANEQFF
TRBJ1-3 - TRBV7-6 TRBD1 TGTGCCAGCAGCTTGACAGGGGGCGGAAACACCATATATTTT CASSLTGGGNTIYF
TRBJ2-5 - TRBV30 TRBD2 TGTGCCTGCCACCGGGGACTAGTCGCCCAGACCCAGTACTTC CACHRGLVAQTQYF
TRBJ1-5 - TRBV7-8 - TGTGCCAGCAGCTTGCAAGCCAATCAGCCCCAGCATTTT CASSLQANQPQHF
TRBJ2-2 - TRBV5-1 - TGCGCCAGCAGCTTGGCCCGCACCGGGGAGCTGTTTTTT CASSLARTGELFF
TRBJ1-5 - TRBV18 - TGTGCCAGCTCACCCTCCGGGGCACAGCCCCAGCATTTT CASSPSGAQPQHF
TRBJ1-6 - TRBV2 - TGTGCCAGCTCACCCCAGCTTTCTTCACCCCTCCACTTT CASSPQLSSPLHF
TRBJ2-5 - TRBV18 - TGTGCCAGCTCACCACCACTAGTTGGGCAAGAGACCCAGTACTTC CASSPPLVGQETQYF
TRBJ2-1 few TRBV9 - TGTGCCAGCAGCGTAGCGGAGGGACCCTACAATGAGCAGTTCTTC CASSVAEGPYNEQFF
TRBJ2-5 - TRBV5-4 TRBD2 TGTGCCAGCAGCTTGGTAGCGGGGGGGGGAGAGACCCAGTACTTC CASSLVAGGGETQYF
TRBJ1-2 - TRBV19 - TGTGCCAGTAGTGGGATCATCTATGGCTACACCTTC CASSGIIYGYTF
TRBJ2-5 - TRBV28 - TGTGCCAGCAGTTCCCCCCCGTCAGGGGTGGAGACCCAGTACTTC CASSSPPSGVETQYF
TRBJ1-1 - TRBV6-1 - TGTGCCAGCAGTGAAATTGAGGGGAACACTGAAGCTTTCTTT CASSEIEGNTEAFF
TRBJ1-5 few TRBV6-6 TRBD1 TGTGCCAGCAGCTACCGGGACAGGGAAGGCGGTCAGCCCCAGCATTTT CASSYRDREGGQPQHF
TRBJ1-6 - TRBV6-1 TRBD1 TGTGCCAGCAGTAAGGGACAGGGGGCGGATTCACCCCTCCACTTT CASSKGQGADSPLHF
TRBJ2-2 - TRBV4-1 - TGCGCCAGCAGCCAAGAGGGCAGCTTCACCGGGGAGCTGTTTTTT CASSQEGSFTGELFF
TRBJ1-6 - TRBV30 - TGTGCCTGGAGCCGACGGACAGCCTATAATTCACCCCTCCACTTT CAWSRRTAYNSPLHF
TRBJ1-2 - TRBV7-9 - TGTGCCAGCAGCTTTTTGGCTGGTGGCTACACCTTC CASSFLAGGYTF
TRBJ2-5 - TRBV5-1 - TGCGCCAGCAGCTTGGGGGGCCAGGAGACCCAGTACTTC CASSLGGQETQYF